Given below is one T cell receptor beta chain in context. This sample was included in a study of blood T cell repertoires in COVID-19. At the level of the study: Sites in the United States, Italy and Spain provided acute and convalescent COVID-19 samples. PBMCs, B-cell-depleted T cells, or T cells were the source of the cDNA or gDNA that made up the material.

V lost 7 bases and J lost 0, with 10 bases in between. CDR3 length equals 14 residues. The germline V gene encodes CDR1 WSHSY and CDR2 SAAADI. How the authors handled the data: Nucleated cell number was recorded as an estimate derived from reference gene primer amplification. The table came from immunoSEQ multiplex PCR; TCRdb's copy has only in-frame clones and leaves some out. V, J and clone size were drawn from that table, and D and trimming were deduced from the DNA. The data show 130,000 to 150,000 clones, with more than 60% seen just once and roughly 2% held by the top ten. The sequence derives from a woman aged 55-75 years with acute or convalescent COVID-19. This sequence joins TRBV10-2 and TRBJ2-1; weak D call: TRBD2 (5 bases). Sequenced: peripheral blood. The CDR3 DNA sequence: TGCGCCAGCACATCAACTAGCTCCTACAATGAGCAGTTCTTC. Translation: CASTSTSSYNEQFF.